The rows below give T cell receptor beta chains drawn from one sample of a study of immune heterogeneity within non-small cell lung tumors. TCRdb redid the calling of the multiplex PCR reads with MiXCR, one entry per CDR3 protein. Of approximately 4,600 distinct CDR3 sequences listed, about a third are singletons. Material: lung tumor tissue. These receptors were taken from a woman in her forties or fifties with non-small cell lung cancer. CDR3s include the opening cysteine and the closing phenylalanine or tryptophan. The D gene is left open where the match is weak. Some rows mark clone size as missing; the rest say once, few, many or name a class of expanded clone.

D gene,clone size,J gene,CDR3 length,V gene,CDR3 DNA,CDR3 protein
NA,NA,TRBJ1-5,14,TRBV29-1,TGCAGCGTTGGGGAAGGTTCTGACAATCAGCCCCAGCATTTT,CSVGEGSDNQPQHF
TRBD1,few,TRBJ1-1,14,TRBV11-2,TGTGCCGGCAACACAGGGGCTAGGGACACTGAAGCTTTCTTT,CAGNTGARDTEAFF
NA,medium-sized,TRBJ2-3,15,TRBV28,TGTGCCAGCAGTTTAACGTTGGAGGGCACAGATACGCAGTATTTT,CASSLTLEGTDTQYF
TRBD1,many,TRBJ2-2,16,TRBV7-3,TGTGCCAGCAGTCGGAGCCGGGACAGGAACACCGGGGAGCTGTTTTTT,CASSRSRDRNTGELFF
TRBD1,medium-sized,TRBJ2-7,15,TRBV10-3,TGTGCCATCAGTTGGACAGGGGGCGAGACCTACGAGCAGTACTTC,CAISWTGGETYEQYF
NA,NA,TRBJ2-3,13,TRBV7-2,TGTGCCAGCAGCTTAGGCGACACAGATACGCAGTATTTT,CASSLGDTDTQYF
TRBD2,once,TRBJ2-2,14,TRBV7-2,TGTGCCAGCAGCCACCAAGGGAGGGCCGGGGAGCTGTTTTTT,CASSHQGRAGELFF
NA,few,TRBJ1-2,15,TRBV6-4,TGTGCCAGCAGTGCCCGGACAGACATTAACTATGGCTACACCTTC,CASSARTDINYGYTF
TRBD1,NA,TRBJ2-5,14,TRBV6-1,TGTGCCAGCAGTTTCCCTAGACAGGGGGGGACCCAGTACTTC,CASSFPRQGGTQYF
NA,many,TRBJ2-5,13,TRBV2,TGTGCCAGCAGTGGGTCCTCCCAAGAGACCCAGTACTTC,CASSGSSQETQYF
NA,medium-sized,TRBJ1-1,16,TRBV29-1,TGCAGCGTTGGAACCCTTGATTTTTTTATGAACACTGAAGCTTTCTTT,CSVGTLDFFMNTEAFF
TRBD1,NA,TRBJ1-1,12,TRBV20-1,TGCAGTGCCCAAGGACAGGGTAATGAAGCTCTCTTT,CSAQGQGNEALF
NA,few,TRBJ2-1,14,TRBV28,TGTGCCCTAGGGCCGGGGTCTATCTACAATGAGCAGTTCTTC,CALGPGSIYNEQFF
NA,medium-sized,TRBJ2-7,12,TRBV16,TGTGCCAGCAGCCAGTACCCCTACGAGCAGTACTTC,CASSQYPYEQYF
TRBD1,NA,TRBJ2-7,14,TRBV29-1,TGCAGCGGACTAACCGGGACAGGGATATACGAGCAGTACTTC,CSGLTGTGIYEQYF
NA,medium-sized,TRBJ1-1,13,TRBV28,TGTGCCAGCAGTTTCGGACGCGGGACTGAAGCTTTCTTT,CASSFGRGTEAFF
NA,NA,TRBJ1-1,14,TRBV6-2/TRBV6-3,TGTGCCAGCAAAAAGGGGCGATTGAACACTGAAGCTTTCTTT,CASKKGRLNTEAFF
NA,NA,TRBJ1-1,13,TRBV9,TGTGCCAGCAGCGCAGTTCGGAGGACTGAAGCTTTCTTT,CASSAVRRTEAFF
NA,medium-sized,TRBJ1-2,12,TRBV30,TGTGCCTGGAGTTTGACGGAATATGGCTACACCTTC,CAWSLTEYGYTF
NA,few,TRBJ1-2,15,TRBV4-1,TGCGCCAGCAGCCAAGATTACGGGTTAGACTATGGCTACACCTTC,CASSQDYGLDYGYTF
NA,few,TRBJ1-1,17,TRBV10-3,TGTGCCATCAGTGAGTCCGTCAGCGTTAAAGGGGAGGGTGAAGCTTTCTTT,CAISESVSVKGEGEAFF
NA,NA,TRBJ2-2,15,TRBV27,TGTGCCAGCAGTTTAATGGGGGACCGGATCGGGGAGCTGTTTTTT,CASSLMGDRIGELFF
NA,many,TRBJ2-5,16,TRBV20-1,TGCAGTGCCATCCTCCCTAGGGGTGGCGACCAAGAGACCCAGTACTTC,CSAILPRGGDQETQYF
TRBD1,many,TRBJ1-1,14,TRBV10-3,TGTGCCATCACTCCGACGGACAGGGGCACTGAAGCTTTCTTT,CAITPTDRGTEAFF
NA,NA,TRBJ2-2,13,TRBV5-4,TGTGCCAGCAGCTTTCAGACTGGCGGGGAGCTGTTTTTT,CASSFQTGGELFF
NA,many,TRBJ2-5,17,TRBV10-3,TGTGCCATCAGTGAATCGAAACCCACAGGCTCCGGAGAGACCCAGTACTTC,CAISESKPTGSGETQYF
TRBD2,medium-sized,TRBJ2-1,18,TRBV5-1,TGCGCCAGCAGCTTGGCCAGCGGGGGGGCCGAATACTACAATGAGCAGTTCTTC,CASSLASGGAEYYNEQFF
TRBD2,NA,TRBJ2-1,16,TRBV6-1,TGTGCCAGCGCCTCTGGGACTAGCGGGGTATACAATGAGCAGTTCTTC,CASASGTSGVYNEQFF
NA,many,TRBJ1-3,16,TRBV10-3,TGTGCCATCAGAGAGACAGGCTTAGGCTCTGGAAACACCATATATTTT,CAIRETGLGSGNTIYF
TRBD1,few,TRBJ1-5,15,TRBV25-1,TGTGCCAGCAGTGATACCGGGACAGGGCATCAGCCCCAGCATTTT,CASSDTGTGHQPQHF
NA,many,TRBJ2-3,13,TRBV6-1,TGTGCCAGCAGAAATAGTGGGTCAGATACGCAGTATTTT,CASRNSGSDTQYF
NA,medium-sized,TRBJ1-2,13,TRBV24-1,TGTGCCACCAGTGAAGGGGGACACTATGGCTACACCTTC,CATSEGGHYGYTF
TRBD2,medium-sized,TRBJ2-5,15,TRBV20-1,TGCAGTGCTCGGGGGACTAGCGGGATACAAGAGACCCAGTACTTC,CSARGTSGIQETQYF
NA,medium-sized,TRBJ1-5,17,TRBV12-3/TRBV12-4,TGTGCCAGCAGTTTAGGGCCGGCGCAGGGGACCAATCAGCCCCAGCATTTT,CASSLGPAQGTNQPQHF
NA,medium-sized,TRBJ2-3,15,TRBV28,TGTGCCAGCAGTTTAGTGACACTTCCCACAGATACGCAGTATTTT,CASSLVTLPTDTQYF
TRBD1,medium-sized,TRBJ1-6,14,TRBV12-3/TRBV12-4,TGTGCCAGCAGTTCGGGACAGCCCAATTCACCCCTCCACTTT,CASSSGQPNSPLHF
TRBD2,many,TRBJ2-2,15,TRBV6-4,TGTGCCGGATCCCAGACTAGCGGGAACACCGGGGAGCTGTTTTTT,CAGSQTSGNTGELFF
NA,NA,TRBJ2-7,13,TRBV6-2/TRBV6-3,TGTGCCAGCAGTTACAGACTTAACTACGAGCAGTACTTC,CASSYRLNYEQYF
NA,medium-sized,TRBJ1-1,14,TRBV15,TGTGCCACCAGCAGAGGTCAGGGGAACACTGAAGCTTTCTTT,CATSRGQGNTEAFF
NA,medium-sized,TRBJ2-7,16,TRBV19,TGTGCCAGTAGTATAACCCCTGTCTTAGGGGAGAACGAGCAGTACTTC,CASSITPVLGENEQYF
TRBD2,NA,TRBJ2-2,16,TRBV11-2,TGTGCCAGCAGCTCCTCTAGCGGGGCGAACACCGGGGAGCTGTTTTTT,CASSSSSGANTGELFF